One sample yielded the 25 T cell receptor beta chains listed below, sequenced in a study of blood T cell repertoires in COVID-19. Some clones are missing from TCRdb's copy, which holds only in-frame ones; the method was immunoSEQ multiplex PCR. The table lists 150,000 to 200,000 clones, around 90% of them singletons. Sample: peripheral blood. The receptors were gathered from a man between 60 and 70 years old with acute or convalescent COVID-19.

V usage is TRBV3-1 (or the pseudogene TRBV3-2) and J usage is TRBJ2-3; TRBD2 aligns across 13 bases. J lost 0 bases, V lost 6 bases, and 6 bases had no gene match. In germline, CDR1 is LGHDT, CDR2 YNNKEL (reference sequence). The CDR3 spans 17 residues. This CDR3 is CASRQGLAGTSTDTQYF. CDR3 in DNA: TGTGCCAGCAGGCAGGGACTAGCGGGAACTAGCACAGATACGCAGTATTTT.

The chain combines TRBV5-6 with TRBJ1-2, with a possible D match to TRBD1 (5 bases). Germline V gene data show CDR1 as SGHDT and CDR2 as YYEEEE. This CDR3 is 14 amino acids long. V was pared by 2 bases and J by 3 bases, with 11 bases between. CDR3 sequence: CASSFPGLDYGYTF. CDR3 in DNA: TGTGCCAGCAGCTTCCCAGGGCTAGACTATGGCTACACCTTC.

The chain joins TRBV29-1 to TRBJ1-1, with D uncertain. V dropped 7 bases and J dropped 0 bases, with 9 bases sitting between them. CDR3 length equals 12 residues. Germline-derived CDR1 and CDR2 are SQVTM and ANQGSEA. CDR3 in DNA: TGCAGCGCTGGGAGGCTGAACACTGAAGCTTTCTTT. This encodes CSAGRLNTEAFF.

The chain joins TRBV24-1 to TRBJ1-2; possible D gene TRBD1, 6 bases. Per germline, CDR1 KGHDR and CDR2 SFDVKD. CDR3 length: 15 amino acids. Trimming took off 2 bases at V and 5 bases at J, with 14 bases between the two ends. The CDR3 loop is CATSDSTGTSYGYTF. The CDR3 DNA reads TGTGCCACCAGTGATTCCACAGGGACCTCATATGGCTACACCTTC.

The V gene is TRBV6-5, the J gene TRBJ2-1; 8 nucleotides agree with TRBD2. J was trimmed by 2 bases and V by 6 bases; bases with no gene match: 6. CDR1 MNHEY and CDR2 SVGAGI come from the germline V gene. The CDR3 totals 15 residues. This chain's CDR3 is CASRRVSGTYNEQFF. CDR3 DNA: TGTGCCAGCAGGCGAGTTAGCGGGACCTACAATGAGCAGTTCTTC.

The chain employs TRBV19 and TRBJ2-2, with 8 nucleotides matching TRBD1. Germline V gives CDR1 LNHDA, CDR2 SQIVND (reference sequence). The J segment lost 4 bases and the V segment lost 6 bases, leaving 10 bases of the junction unmatched. This CDR3 is built from 16 residues. The CDR3 DNA is TGTGCCAGTAGCCTAAGACAGGGGTCGGCCACCGGGGAGCTGTTTTTT. This gives the protein CASSLRQGSATGELFF.

V is TRBV6-6 and J is TRBJ2-5, with TRBD1 matching 8 bases. From germline, CDR1 is MNHNY and CDR2 SVGAGI (reference sequence). J lost 5 bases, V lost 2 bases, and 7 bases had no gene match. This CDR3 contains 15 residues. The CDR3 reads CASSYPSGTGETQYF. CDR3 nucleotides: TGTGCCAGCAGTTACCCGTCCGGGACAGGCGAGACCCAGTACTTC.

This clone occurred a few times. The chain links TRBV27 to TRBJ1-1, with TRBD1 matching 7 bases. Unmatched junction bases numbered 10, after V lost 5 bases and J lost 4 bases. CDR3 length equals 15 residues. Germline CDR1 reads MNHEY; CDR2 reads SMNVEV (reference sequence). The CDR3 region is CASSPTTGVRTEAFF. The CDR3, as DNA: TGTGCCAGCAGTCCTACTACAGGGGTTCGCACTGAAGCTTTCTTT.

V is TRBV12-5 and J is TRBJ1-5; TRBD1 might be the D (6 bases). CDR1 is LGHNT, CDR2 FRNRAP, per germline. V was clipped by 0 bases and J by 3 bases, with 24 bases between them. The CDR3 runs to 20 residues. CDR3: CASGLVRLSGTIFPNQPQHF. CDR3 bases: TGTGCTAGTGGTTTGGTACGCTTGTCCGGGACAATCTTTCCCAATCAGCCCCAGCATTTT.

This clone was found once. The chain is built from TRBV7-9 and TRBJ1-2, with D maybe TRBD1 (6 bases). The CDR3 is 14 amino acids. Germline values: CDR1 SEHNR, CDR2 FQNEAQ (reference sequence). Trimming pared 5 bases from V and 2 bases from J, leaving 12 bases between. The CDR3 DNA reads as TGTGCCAGCAGCGCCGGACAGAAAAACTATGGCTACACCTTC. Translated: CASSAGQKNYGYTF.

The sample holds a few counts of this clone. This chain links TRBV6-6 with TRBJ2-7, with a possible D match to TRBD1 (6 bases). Trimming removed 5 bases at V and 3 bases at J, with 11 bases between. The germline gives CDR1 MNHNY, CDR2 SVGAGI (reference sequence). The CDR3 extends over 13 amino acids. CDR3 protein: CASSTVQGYEQYF. The CDR3 nucleotides read TGTGCCAGCAGTACGGTACAGGGCTACGAGCAGTACTTC.

This clone was seen a few times. The chain joins TRBV11-3 to TRBJ1-6, with D perhaps TRBD1 (5 bases). Germline V gene sequence: CDR1 SGHNT, CDR2 YENEEA. This CDR3 has 14 amino acids. Trimming stripped 4 bases from V and 10 bases from J, with 14 bases between. DNA for the CDR3: TGTGCCAGCAGCTCGGGACTCTCGGGGTCACCCCTCCACTTT. It is translated as CASSSGLSGSPLHF.

V and J are TRBV5-6 and TRBJ2-7, with 9 nucleotides matching TRBD1. The ends lost 2 bases at V and 2 bases at J; junction bases unmatched: 2. Germline CDR1 SGHDT, CDR2 YYEEEE. This CDR3 region has 14 residues. The CDR3 protein is CASSFGTGTYEQYF. The CDR3 DNA reads as TGTGCCAGCAGCTTTGGGACAGGGACCTACGAGCAGTACTTC.

The chain links TRBV24-1 to TRBJ2-1, with a tentative D call TRBD1 (5 bases). Germline lookup yields CDR1 KGHDR and CDR2 SFDVKD. The CDR3 covers 15 residues. The V end was cut by 9 bases, the J end by 15 bases, with 29 bases between. CDR3 bases: TGTGCCACCTCGAACCCAGGGTCCCCCAATTACATAATGTTCTTC. Residues: CATSNPGSPNYIMFF.

V and J are TRBV19 and TRBJ1-5; 7 bases fit TRBD1. Trimming removed 1 base from V and 0 bases from J; junction bases left unmatched: 12. Looked up from germline, CDR1 is LNHDA and CDR2 is SQIVND (reference sequence). The length of the CDR3 is 19 residues. In nucleotides, the CDR3 is TGTGCCAGTAGTATAGCCTGGACAGGATGGGGGTATAGCAATCAGCCCCAGCATTTT. This sequence encodes CASSIAWTGWGYSNQPQHF.

The chain carries TRBV2 and TRBJ1-1; tentative D call: TRBD1 (6 bases). Germline values: CDR1 SNHLY, CDR2 FYNNEI. With 9 bases removed from V and 4 bases from J, the gap between germline ends came to 15 bases. This CDR3 spans 13 amino acids. CDR3 sequence: CASSGEGGTEAFF. CDR3 bases: TGTGCCAGTTCAGGGGAAGGGGGCACTGAAGCTTTCTTT.

The chain uses TRBV6-1 and TRBJ2-1; the match to TRBD2 covers 8 bases. Germline trimming cut 3 bases from V and 6 bases from J; bases unmatched to any gene: 7. The CDR3 runs to 15 residues. Looked up from germline, CDR1 is MNHNS and CDR2 is SASEGT. CDR3 protein: CASSEDSGGPNEQFF. The CDR3 DNA sequence: TGTGCCAGCAGTGAGGACAGCGGGGGACCCAATGAGCAGTTCTTC.

CDR3 DNA: TGCAGCGTTACAGGATCGGGAAAACTGTTTTTT. It translates to CSVTGSGKLFF. The J gene is TRBJ1-4, the V gene TRBV29-1, with D possibly matching TRBD1 (5 bases). This CDR3 spans 11 amino acids. The V gene lost 5 bases and the J gene lost 10 bases, with 11 bases spanning the gap. CDR1 is SQVTM, CDR2 ANQGSEA, per germline.

The J gene is TRBJ1-3, the V gene TRBV3-1 (or the pseudogene TRBV3-2); 7 nucleotides line up with TRBD1. Germline V lookup: CDR1 LGHDT, CDR2 YNNKEL (reference sequence). The CDR3 is 16 amino acids. J lost 0 bases, V lost 4 bases, and 6 bases had no gene match. CDR3 residues: CASSLGQPFSGNTIYF. DNA of the CDR3: TGTGCCAGCAGCCTGGGACAGCCGTTCTCTGGAAACACCATATATTTT.

V is TRBV7-3 and J is TRBJ2-5; D is undetermined. The CDR3 totals 15 residues. V was cut by 4 bases and J by 1 base, with 13 bases left in between. Germline loops: CDR1 SGHTA, CDR2 FQGTGA. As DNA, the CDR3 is TGTGCCAGCAGCTGGGCCAGTGGTAGCCAAGAGACCCAGTACTTC. Its protein is CASSWASGSQETQYF.

The chain links TRBV6-5 to TRBJ1-6; 7 bases match TRBD1. V gave up 7 bases and J gave up 9 bases; unmatched junction bases: 3. CDR1 and CDR2 from the germline V gene are MNHEY and SVGAGI. The CDR3 length is 12 residues. CDR3 sequence reads: CASKQGGSPLHF. As DNA, the CDR3 is TGTGCCAGCAAGCAGGGGGGTTCACCCCTCCACTTT.

This rearrangement joins TRBV11-2 to TRBJ2-3; 8 nucleotides align to TRBD2. This CDR3 comprises 14 residues. With 7 bases clipped from V and 2 bases from J, the junction kept 5 bases outside the gene matches. The germline CDR1 and CDR2 sequences are SGHAT and FQNNGV. CDR3 sequence: CASKKLAATDTQYF. The DNA for the CDR3 is TGTGCCAGCAAGAAACTAGCGGCCACAGATACGCAGTATTTT. Looking up the rest from reference TRBV11-2 and TRBJ2-3 gives the full variable domain: EAGVAQSPRYKIIEKRQSVAFWCNPISGHATLYWYQQILGQGPKLLIQFQNNGVVDDSQLPKDRFSAERLKGVDSTLKIQPAKLEDSAVYLCASKKLAATDTQYFGPGTRLTVL.

The V call is TRBV19, the J call TRBJ2-2; tentative D call: TRBD1 (6 bases). Trimming shortened V by 7 bases and J by 4 bases, and 13 bases separated the two germline ends. The CDR3 contains 14 residues. From germline, CDR1 is LNHDA and CDR2 SQIVND (reference sequence). The CDR3 loop is CASNQGLGTGELFF. The CDR3 region has the DNA TGTGCCAGTAATCAGGGGTTGGGCACCGGGGAGCTGTTTTTT.

The chain uses TRBV20-1 and TRBJ1-2; tentative D call: TRBD1 (6 bases). CDR1 and CDR2 from the germline V gene are DFQATT and SNEGSKA (reference sequence). The CDR3 is 13 amino acids. V was cut by 3 bases and J by 2 bases, with 10 bases left in between. The CDR3: CSASRTANYGYTF. The CDR3 DNA follows: TGCAGTGCTAGTCGGACAGCAAACTATGGCTACACCTTC.

V and J are TRBV11-2 and TRBJ1-2; D is ambiguous. From germline, CDR1 is SGHAT and CDR2 FQNNGV. Trimming pared 4 bases from V and 12 bases from J, leaving 18 bases between. The CDR3 covers 13 residues. The CDR3 sequence is CASSSSPHKSNTF. CDR3 DNA: TGTGCCAGCAGCTCTTCTCCACACAAGTCGAACACCTTC.